These 7 T cell receptor beta chains were sequenced from one sample in a study of T cell responses to AZD1222 COVID-19 vaccine. The method was immunoSEQ multiplex PCR; TCRdb's version includes in-frame clones alone and lacks a portion of them. Altogether approximately 180,000 clones are present, roughly 92% being singletons, with the ten largest covering 2.5% to 3%. Material: peripheral blood, obtained on day 0 of AZD1222 vaccination. The receptor set was obtained from an adult in good health.

The chain links TRBV18 to TRBJ1-2; 11 bases are a match to TRBD1. Germline V gene sequence: CDR1 KGHSH, CDR2 LQKENI. The CDR3 totals 14 residues. The V gene end was trimmed by 0 bases and the J gene end by 8 bases; junction bases not matched to a gene: 2. The CDR3 DNA sequence: TGTGCCAGCTCACCACCGGGACAGGGGGAAGGCTACACCTTC. This sequence encodes CASSPPGQGEGYTF.

This clone showed up just a few times. Other DNA sequences in this specimen translate into the identical CDR3. The CDR3 here is CASIRQGNTEAFF. Written as DNA, the CDR3 is TGTGCCAGCATTAGACAGGGGAACACTGAAGCTTTCTTT. The gene calls are TRBV6-5 and TRBJ1-1; 7 bases fit TRBD1. Germline CDR1 is MNHEY and CDR2 is SVGAGI. This CDR3 is built from 13 residues. V lost 7 bases, J lost 1 base, and 3 bases stayed unmatched.

The chain is built from TRBV11-3 and TRBJ2-5; D is tentatively TRBD1 or TRBD2 (5 bases each). This CDR3 is 14 amino acids long. Trimming cost V 4 bases and J 3 bases, with 12 bases left between them. CDR1 is SGHNT, CDR2 YENEEA, per germline. The CDR3 DNA sequence: TGTGCCAGCAGCTCCGGGACGGAAAAAGAGACCCAGTACTTC. This sequence encodes CASSSGTEKETQYF.

The DNA of the CDR3 is TGCGCCAGCAGCAGCAAATCAGGGGGGATGGACACAGATACGCAGTATTTT. Translating it yields CASSSKSGGMDTDTQYF. The V gene is TRBV5-1, the J gene TRBJ2-3; D is perhaps TRBD1 (7 bases). Per germline, CDR1 SGHRS and CDR2 YFSETQ. With 4 bases removed from V and 2 bases from J, the gap between germline ends came to 20 bases. CDR3 length: 17 amino acids.

The rearrangement uses TRBV2 and TRBJ2-1; TRBD1 or TRBD2 may be the D gene (5 bases each). CDR3 length: 10 residues. Germline CDR1 reads SNHLY; CDR2 reads FYNNEI. V was trimmed by 7 bases and J by 8 bases, leaving 6 bases between them. CDR3 bases: TGTGCCAGCATGGGGGATGAGCAGTTCTTC. This codes for CASMGDEQFF.

CDR3 nucleotide sequence: TGTGCCAGTAGCTCCTTGGGCTATGGCTACACCTTC. Residues: CASSSLGYGYTF. The chain joins TRBV19 to TRBJ1-2; D is undetermined. The length of the CDR3 is 12 residues. Germline CDR1 and CDR2: LNHDA and SQIVND (reference sequence). Trimming removed 6 bases from V and 4 bases from J, with 9 bases in between.

The chain has TRBV29-1 and TRBJ2-7; D uncertain. CDR1 is SQVTM and CDR2 is ANQGSEA in the germline V gene. The CDR3 has 13 residues. V was cut by 5 bases and J by 2 bases, with 13 bases left in between. The CDR3 reads CSVRPTNAYEQYF. CDR3 coding DNA: TGCAGCGTTAGACCGACCAATGCCTACGAGCAGTACTTC.